Listed below are T cell receptor beta chains from one sample, sequenced in a study of CD8 T cells in ankylosing spondylitis. In TCRdb, the 5' RACE reads were re-called with MiXCR into one record per CDR3 protein. The table includes about 540,000 distinct CDR3 sequences, approximately 11% detected once. Sample: blood, either unsorted or a sorted T cell fraction (not recorded which). The receptors were sampled from a male donor with ankylosing spondylitis. CDR3s include the opening cysteine and the closing phenylalanine or tryptophan.

TRBJ2-5 | TRBV5-1 | CASSLAGTVARETQYF
TRBJ1-4 | TRBV27 | CASTQGSLFF
TRBJ2-1 | TRBV24-1 | CATSGSSYNEQFF
TRBJ2-5 | TRBV10-3 | CAISESGAQETQYF
TRBJ2-5 | TRBV24-1 | CATSDPGTSGETQYF
TRBJ2-4 | TRBV15 | CATSFGVGRYENIQYF
TRBJ1-2 | TRBV18 | CASSPTDWDYGYTF
TRBJ2-7 | TRBV3-1 | CASSQSSEQYF
TRBJ2-1 | TRBV11-1 | CASSAYPLLAGRRNEQFF
TRBJ1-5 | TRBV5-1 | CASSLDGGSQPQHF
TRBJ1-1 | TRBV20-1 | CSADRTGENTEAFF
TRBJ2-5 | TRBV7-2 | CASSLQGPRETQYF
TRBJ2-1 | TRBV2 | CASQPLASSYNEQFF
TRBJ1-6 | TRBV4-2 | CASSQDRDSYSPLHF
TRBJ2-3 | TRBV7-9 | CASSRKTGRAPDTQYF
TRBJ2-5 | TRBV5-1 | CASSPGSGGQETQYF
TRBJ1-1 | TRBV2 | CASERRDTEAFF
TRBJ1-5 | TRBV5-1 | CASSLGGGTNQPQHF
TRBJ2-3 | TRBV4-1 | CASSPRVSDTQYF
TRBJ2-3 | TRBV24-1 | CATSVAGGATDTQYF
TRBJ2-1 | TRBV14 | CASSLLAATYNEQFF
TRBJ2-7 | TRBV3-1 | CASSPLTSSYEQYF
TRBJ2-3 | TRBV20-1 | CSARDFLAVDTDTQYF
TRBJ2-7 | TRBV2 | CASTTPWARDYEQYF
TRBJ2-1 | TRBV7-7 | CASSLGRGPTNEQFF
TRBJ1-6 | TRBV18 | CASSVSGESNSPLHF
TRBJ1-4 | TRBV7-8 | CASSLAGHLSEKLFF
TRBJ2-1 | TRBV4-1 | CASSQGLASYNEQFF
TRBJ1-1 | TRBV5-1 | CASSEQGAGNTEAFF
TRBJ2-7 | TRBV20-1 | CSARDRAVLNEQYF
TRBJ1-5 | TRBV6-1 | CASRFEGQGLQPQHF
TRBJ2-2 | TRBV5-1 | CASSLARYTGELFF
TRBJ2-2 | TRBV27 | CASTSAGELFF
TRBJ1-5 | TRBV15 | CATRARGGQGGVNQPQHF
TRBJ2-7 | TRBV20-1 | CSAGLAGGDRNEQYF
TRBJ2-3 | TRBV5-1 | CASSPPGGTDTQYF
TRBJ2-3 | TRBV5-1 | CASSLIGLAGAGDTQYF
TRBJ2-2 | TRBV7-9 | CASSLYTGVAGELFF
TRBJ2-4 | TRBV5-1 | CASSSDSQNIQYF
TRBJ1-1 | TRBV4-2 | CASSQTPGAMNTEAFF
TRBJ2-1 | TRBV5-4 | CASSPTSGVYNEQFF
TRBJ2-1 | TRBV25-1 | CASRAGVNEQFF
TRBJ2-5 | TRBV5-1 | CASSGGGFQETQYF
TRBJ1-4 | TRBV11-2 | CASSVDRREKLFF
TRBJ2-5 | TRBV5-1 | CASSPDSPFLETQYF
TRBJ2-1 | TRBV7-9 | CASSLVSGVNSYNEQFF
TRBJ2-3 | TRBV7-8 | CASSLDGAQDTQYF
TRBJ1-5 | TRBV12-3/TRBV12-4 | CASGSRVTWDQPQHF
TRBJ2-3 | TRBV10-3 | CATVDGAGTDTQYF
TRBJ2-1 | TRBV5-1 | CASSPFGGRAGNEQFF
TRBJ1-3 | TRBV7-2 | CASSLDRGSSGNTIYF
TRBJ2-7 | TRBV29-1 | CSVTSVYSYEQYF
TRBJ2-5 | TRBV20-1 | CSAILFWGRGPQKETQYF
TRBJ1-2 | TRBV29-1 | CSVEDLTLSRVGYTF
TRBJ2-3 | TRBV6-5 | CASSYKGRAGGTQYF
TRBJ1-2 | TRBV12-3/TRBV12-4 | CASRQGNYGYTF
TRBJ1-3 | TRBV12-3/TRBV12-4 | CASSFRLGPRWGNTIYF
TRBJ2-5 | TRBV20-1 | CSASPIAGVRETQYF
TRBJ2-1 | TRBV12-3/TRBV12-4 | CASSLPGTGAHEQFF